This TCR beta chain was captured in a study of STAT5B mutations in CD4+ large granular lymphocyte leukemia. Regarding the study as a whole: Patient CD4-sorted repertoires stayed more clonal than healthy ones after leukemic-clone removal. Top patient clones used TRBV06 genes more often: 8/27 versus 2/35 in controls.

The germline V gene encodes CDR1 SNHLY and CDR2 FYNNEI. With V trimmed by 8 bases and J by 4 bases, 5 bases remained unmatched. This CDR3 is built from 15 residues. Using immunoSEQ multiplex PCR, the repertoire was profiled, and TCRdb retains in-frame clones only, with some absent. The table has about 30,000 clones, approximately 90% seen once; the top ten hold approximately 3.2%. With respect to this clone: What it recognizes is unknown.

The source material was CD4+ T cells from blood buffy coats. V gene TRBV2 combines with J gene TRBJ2-3, with 14 bases lining up with TRBD2. The source of this sequence is a human donor in good health. CDR3 sequence: CASGGLAGAADTQYF. The CDR3 bases are TGTGCCAGCGGGGGACTAGCGGGAGCGGCAGATACGCAGTATTTT.